This T cell receptor beta chain was recovered during a study of memory CD4+ T cells and cytomegalovirus serostatus. Across the study: Healthy Belgian adult donors included roughly nine CMV-positive and 24 CMV-negative people.

The sort gate was single viable CD3+CD4+CD8-CD45RO+ cells for memory CD4+ T cells. Donors' CMV status reflects serum IgG against pp150, pp28, p38, p52. Findings of the study overall: Median bootstrapped AUC for CMV status was about 0.94 originally, about 0.9 US-trained.

Only in-frame clones appear in the TCRdb table, and some are missing; sequencing was by immunoSEQ multiplex PCR. The sample lists approximately 44,000 clones; 76% were seen once. The germline V gene has CDR1 MGHRA and CDR2 YSYEKL. V lost 0 bases, J lost 5 bases, and 7 bases lay in between. This CDR3 is 13 amino acids long. As concerns this clone: Its antigen is still unknown.

The sequence was obtained from an adult in good health and CMV-seronegative. The material sequenced was memory CD4+ T cells from blood. This chain links TRBV4-1 with TRBJ2-5, with D unclear. For the CDR3, the DNA is TGCGCCAGCAGCCAAGACGGGCGCGAGACCCAGTACTTC. The encoded protein is CASSQDGRETQYF.